This T cell receptor (beta chain) was profiled in a study of T cell clonality in common variable immunodeficiency. J gave up 6 bases and V 7 bases, and 14 bases lay outside the gene matches. From germline, CDR1 is SGHVS and CDR2 FQNEAQ. The CDR3 consists of 15 residues. Produced via immunoSEQ multiplex PCR; TCRdb's table is partial and in-frame only. The sample shows over 35,000 clones, none of them appearing just once. Findings and limits, study-wide: CVID subjects shared fewer TCRbeta clones than healthy controls did. Authors noted CVID clonality's cause needs subpopulation repertoire sequencing.

Ten or more counts support this clone. Its antigen is not known. The CDR3 end falls 3 residues outside the read, so it is completed with the germline J gene. This clonotype originated in a person aged 18-69 years in good health. What was sequenced was peripheral blood mononuclear cells. The chain has TRBV7-8 and TRBJ2-7; 8 bases are a match to TRBD2. CDR3 residues: CASTGDTSGSIEQYF. Partial CDR3 DNA: TGTGCCAGCACTGGGGATACAAGCGGGAGTATCGAG.